In its sample, the clone carrying this T cell receptor (beta chain) was seen many times. The antigen is unknown. The sample belongs to a study of beta chain features in type 1 diabetes. Trimming took off 6 bases at V and 5 bases at J, with 14 bases between the two ends. Germline assignment: CDR1 SQVTM and CDR2 ANQGSEA. The CDR3 is 13 amino acids. Study results and caveats: Shorter TCRB CDR3s, moderately but significantly so, were found in Type 1 diabetes patients in all four CD4+ subsets. Researchers cautioned that cDNA sequencing could over-represent cells with high TCR expression. PCR might preferentially amplify shorter templates, equally in patients and controls.

The sequenced template was cDNA made from the entire isolated RNA. Repertoires were generated with immunoSEQ multiplex PCR, while TCRdb's copy carries only in-frame clones and drops some. The table has about 160,000 clones, 9% seen once. The clonotype was recovered from a woman between 25 and 40 years old with type 1 diabetes. The V and J genes are TRBV29-1 and TRBJ2-1, with TRBD2 as a possible D gene (5 bases). Material for sequencing was central memory CD4+ T cells from blood. CDR3 region: CSVGDYIHNEQFF. CDR3 bases: TGCAGCGTCGGCGACTATATCCACAATGAGCAGTTCTTC.